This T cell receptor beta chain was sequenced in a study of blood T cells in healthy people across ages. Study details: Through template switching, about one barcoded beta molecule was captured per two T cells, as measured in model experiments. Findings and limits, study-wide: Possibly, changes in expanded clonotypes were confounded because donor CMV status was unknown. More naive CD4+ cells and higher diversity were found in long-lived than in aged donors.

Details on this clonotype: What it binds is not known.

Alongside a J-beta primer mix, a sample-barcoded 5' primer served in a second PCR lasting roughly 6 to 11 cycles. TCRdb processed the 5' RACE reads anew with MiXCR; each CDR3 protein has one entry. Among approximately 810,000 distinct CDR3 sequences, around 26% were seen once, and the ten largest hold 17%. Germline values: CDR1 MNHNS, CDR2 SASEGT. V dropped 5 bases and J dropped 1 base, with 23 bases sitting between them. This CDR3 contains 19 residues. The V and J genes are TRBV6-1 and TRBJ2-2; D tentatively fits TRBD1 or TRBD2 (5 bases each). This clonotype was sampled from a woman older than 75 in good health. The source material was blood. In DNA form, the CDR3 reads TGTGCCAGCAGTCAGGTTGGGGGAAACGTTGGGATGAACACCGGGGAGCTGTTTTTT. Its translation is CASSQVGGNVGMNTGELFF.